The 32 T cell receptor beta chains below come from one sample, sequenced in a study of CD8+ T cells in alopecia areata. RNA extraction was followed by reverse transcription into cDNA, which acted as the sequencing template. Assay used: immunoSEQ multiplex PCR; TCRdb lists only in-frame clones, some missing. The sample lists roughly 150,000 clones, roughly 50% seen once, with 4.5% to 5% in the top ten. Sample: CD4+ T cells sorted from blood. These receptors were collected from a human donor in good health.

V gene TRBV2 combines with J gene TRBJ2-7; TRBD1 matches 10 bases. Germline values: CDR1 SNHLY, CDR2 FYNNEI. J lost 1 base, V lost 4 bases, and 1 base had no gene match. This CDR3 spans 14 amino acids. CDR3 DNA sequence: TGTGCCAGCAGTGCGGGACAGGGGTCCTACGAGCAGTACTTC. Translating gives CASSAGQGSYEQYF.

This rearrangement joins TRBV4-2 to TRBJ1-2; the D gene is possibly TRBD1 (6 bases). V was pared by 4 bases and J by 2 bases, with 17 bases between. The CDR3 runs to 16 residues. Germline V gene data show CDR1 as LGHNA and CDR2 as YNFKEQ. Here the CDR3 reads CASSPDRGRNNYGYTF. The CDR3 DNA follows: TGTGCCAGCAGCCCGGATAGGGGGAGGAACAACTATGGCTACACCTTC.

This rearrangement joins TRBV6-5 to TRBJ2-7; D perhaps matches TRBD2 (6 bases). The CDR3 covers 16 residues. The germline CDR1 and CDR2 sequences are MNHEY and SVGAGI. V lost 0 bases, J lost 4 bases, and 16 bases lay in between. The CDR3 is CASSYSRPGVGYEQYF. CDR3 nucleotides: TGTGCCAGCAGTTACTCGAGACCGGGGGTTGGTTACGAGCAGTACTTC.

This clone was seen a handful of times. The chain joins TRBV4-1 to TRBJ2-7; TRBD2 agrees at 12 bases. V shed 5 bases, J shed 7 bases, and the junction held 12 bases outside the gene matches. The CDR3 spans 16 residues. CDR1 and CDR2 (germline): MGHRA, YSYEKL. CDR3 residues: CASSESEASGRGEQYF. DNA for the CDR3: TGCGCCAGCAGCGAAAGCGAAGCTAGCGGGAGGGGGGAGCAGTACTTC.

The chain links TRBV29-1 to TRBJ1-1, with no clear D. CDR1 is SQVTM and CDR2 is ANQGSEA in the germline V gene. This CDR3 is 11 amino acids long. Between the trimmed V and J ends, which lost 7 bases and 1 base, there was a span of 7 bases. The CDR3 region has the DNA TGCAGCGGACACAGGAACACTGAAGCTTTCTTT. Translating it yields CSGHRNTEAFF.

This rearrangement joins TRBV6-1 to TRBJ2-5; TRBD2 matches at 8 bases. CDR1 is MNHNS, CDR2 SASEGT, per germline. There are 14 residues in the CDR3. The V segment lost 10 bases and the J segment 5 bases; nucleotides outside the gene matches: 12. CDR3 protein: CATLLGTSRETQYF. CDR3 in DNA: TGTGCCACCTTACTAGGGACTAGTAGGGAGACCCAGTACTTC.

In DNA, the CDR3 is TGCGCCAGCAGCCAAGGAGTCAGGGGTTCTCGATCCAATGAGCAGTTCTTC. It encodes CASSQGVRGSRSNEQFF. This rearrangement joins TRBV4-1 to TRBJ2-1; D may be TRBD1 (6 bases). The length of the CDR3 is 17 residues. With 1 base removed from V and 6 bases from J, the gap between germline ends came to 19 bases. Germline loops: CDR1 MGHRA, CDR2 YSYEKL.

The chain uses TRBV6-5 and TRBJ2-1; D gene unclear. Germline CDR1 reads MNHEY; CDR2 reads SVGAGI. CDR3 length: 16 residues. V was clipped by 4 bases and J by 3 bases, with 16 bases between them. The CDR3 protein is CASSSRSGGSYNEQFF. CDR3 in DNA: TGTGCCAGCAGTTCCCGGTCCGGCGGTAGCTACAATGAGCAGTTCTTC.

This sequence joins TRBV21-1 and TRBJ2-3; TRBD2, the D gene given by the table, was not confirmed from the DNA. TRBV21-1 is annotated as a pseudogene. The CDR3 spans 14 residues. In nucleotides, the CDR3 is TGTGCCAGCAATCCCGTCACTAGCACAGATACGCAGTATTTT. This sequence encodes CASNPVTSTDTQYF.

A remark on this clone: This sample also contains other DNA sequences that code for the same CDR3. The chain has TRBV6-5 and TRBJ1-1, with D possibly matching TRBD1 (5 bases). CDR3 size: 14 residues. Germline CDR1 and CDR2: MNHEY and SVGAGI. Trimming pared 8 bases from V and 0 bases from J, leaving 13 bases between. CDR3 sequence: CASSRQGLNTEAFF. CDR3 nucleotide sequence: TGTGCCAGCTCGCGGCAGGGACTGAACACTGAAGCTTTCTTT.

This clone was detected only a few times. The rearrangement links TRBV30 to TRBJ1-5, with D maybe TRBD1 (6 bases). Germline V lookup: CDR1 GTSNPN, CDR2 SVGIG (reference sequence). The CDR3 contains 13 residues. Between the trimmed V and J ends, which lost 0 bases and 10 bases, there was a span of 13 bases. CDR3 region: CAWSVTRTDPQHF. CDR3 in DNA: TGTGCCTGGAGTGTAACTAGGACAGACCCCCAGCATTTT.

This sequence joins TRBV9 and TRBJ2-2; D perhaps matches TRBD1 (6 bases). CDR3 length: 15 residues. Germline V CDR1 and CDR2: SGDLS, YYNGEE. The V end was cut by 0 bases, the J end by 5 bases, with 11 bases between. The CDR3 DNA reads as TGTGCCAGCAGCGTAGTACAGGGTAGTACCGGGGAGCTGTTTTTT. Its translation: CASSVVQGSTGELFF. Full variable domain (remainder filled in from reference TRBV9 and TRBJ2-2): DSGVTQTPKHLITATGQRVTLRCSPRSGDLSVYWYQQSLDQGLQFLIQYYNGEERAKGNILERFSAQQFPDLHSELNLSSLELGDSALYFCASSVVQGSTGELFFGEGSRLTVL.

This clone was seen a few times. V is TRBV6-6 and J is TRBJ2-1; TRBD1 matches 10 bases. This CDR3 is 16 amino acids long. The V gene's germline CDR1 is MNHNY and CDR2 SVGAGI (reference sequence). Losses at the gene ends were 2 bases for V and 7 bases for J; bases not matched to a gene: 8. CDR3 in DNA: TGTGCCAGCAGTTACCCCAGACAGGGGGCGCTTAATGAGCAGTTCTTC. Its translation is CASSYPRQGALNEQFF.

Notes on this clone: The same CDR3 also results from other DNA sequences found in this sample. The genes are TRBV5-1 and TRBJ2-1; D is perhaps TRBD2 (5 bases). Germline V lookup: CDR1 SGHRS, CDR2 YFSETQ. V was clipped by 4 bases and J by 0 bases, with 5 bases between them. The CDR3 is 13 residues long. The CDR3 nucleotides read TGCGCCAGCAGCCGGGACTCCTACAATGAGCAGTTCTTC. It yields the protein CASSRDSYNEQFF.

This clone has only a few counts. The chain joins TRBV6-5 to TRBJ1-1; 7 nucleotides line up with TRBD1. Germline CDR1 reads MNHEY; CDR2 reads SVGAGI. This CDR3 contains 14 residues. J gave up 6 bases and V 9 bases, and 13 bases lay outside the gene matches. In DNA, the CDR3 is TGTGCCAGTAGGTCACAGGGGAGGTTGGCTGAAGCTTTCTTT. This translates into CASRSQGRLAEAFF.

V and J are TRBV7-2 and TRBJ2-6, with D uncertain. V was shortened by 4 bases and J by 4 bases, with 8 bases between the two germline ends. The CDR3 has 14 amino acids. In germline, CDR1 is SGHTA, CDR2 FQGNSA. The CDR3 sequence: CASSSGYGANVLTF. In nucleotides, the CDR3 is TGTGCCAGCAGCTCCGGGTACGGGGCCAACGTCCTGACTTTC.

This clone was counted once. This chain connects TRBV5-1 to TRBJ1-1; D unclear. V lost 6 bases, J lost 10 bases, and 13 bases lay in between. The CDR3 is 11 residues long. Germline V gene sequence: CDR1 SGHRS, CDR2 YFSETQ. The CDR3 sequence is CASTGPRGAFF. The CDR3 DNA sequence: TGCGCCAGCACAGGCCCCCGTGGAGCTTTCTTT.

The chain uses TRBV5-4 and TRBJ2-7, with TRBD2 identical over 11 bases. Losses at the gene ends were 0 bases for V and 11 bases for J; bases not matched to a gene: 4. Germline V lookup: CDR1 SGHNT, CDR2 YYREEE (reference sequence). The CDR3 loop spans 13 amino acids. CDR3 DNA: TGTGCCAGCAGCTTGGAGGGGACTAGCGGCAAGTACTTC. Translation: CASSLEGTSGKYF.

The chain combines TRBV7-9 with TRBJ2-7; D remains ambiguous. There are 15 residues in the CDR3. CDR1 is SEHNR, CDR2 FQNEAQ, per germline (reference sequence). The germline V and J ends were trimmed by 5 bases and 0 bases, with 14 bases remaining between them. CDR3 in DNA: TGTGCCAGCAGCACAACGGACGCCTACTCCTACGAGCAGTACTTC. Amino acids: CASSTTDAYSYEQYF.

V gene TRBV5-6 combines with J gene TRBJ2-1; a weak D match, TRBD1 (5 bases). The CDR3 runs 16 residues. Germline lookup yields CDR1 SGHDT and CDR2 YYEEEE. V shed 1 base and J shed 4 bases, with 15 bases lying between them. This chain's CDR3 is CASSLIWRKGYNEQFF. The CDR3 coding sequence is TGTGCCAGCAGCTTGATATGGCGCAAGGGGTACAATGAGCAGTTCTTC.

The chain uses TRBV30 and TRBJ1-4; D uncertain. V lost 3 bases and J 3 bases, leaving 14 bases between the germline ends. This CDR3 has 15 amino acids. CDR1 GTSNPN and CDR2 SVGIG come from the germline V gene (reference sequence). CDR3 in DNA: TGTGCCTGGAGGGTGGGGAACAGCGCTAATGAAAAACTGTTTTTT. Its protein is CAWRVGNSANEKLFF.

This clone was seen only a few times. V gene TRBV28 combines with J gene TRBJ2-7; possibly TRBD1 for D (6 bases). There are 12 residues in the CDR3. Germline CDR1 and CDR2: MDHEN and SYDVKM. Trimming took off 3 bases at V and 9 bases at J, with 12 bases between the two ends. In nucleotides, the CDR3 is TGTGCCAGCAGTTTCCAGGGGTTGGGGCAGTACTTC. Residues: CASSFQGLGQYF. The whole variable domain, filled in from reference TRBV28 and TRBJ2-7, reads DVKVTQSSRYLVKRTGEKVFLECVQDMDHENMFWYRQDPGLGLRLIYFSYDVKMKEKGDIPEGYSVSREKKERFSLILESASTNQTSMYLCASSFQGLGQYFGPGTRLTVT.

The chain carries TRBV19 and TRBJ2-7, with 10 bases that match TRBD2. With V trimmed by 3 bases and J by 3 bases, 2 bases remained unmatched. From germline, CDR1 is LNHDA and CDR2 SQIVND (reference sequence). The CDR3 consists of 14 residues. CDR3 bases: TGTGCCAGTAGTATCACTAGCGGGATCTACGAGCAGTACTTC. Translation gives CASSITSGIYEQYF.

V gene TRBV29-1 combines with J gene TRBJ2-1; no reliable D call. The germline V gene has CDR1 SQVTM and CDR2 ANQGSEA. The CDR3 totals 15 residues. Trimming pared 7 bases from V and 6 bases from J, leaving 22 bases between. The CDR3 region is CSANNLVVRPNEQFF. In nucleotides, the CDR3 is TGCAGCGCCAACAATCTGGTAGTCCGTCCCAATGAGCAGTTCTTC.

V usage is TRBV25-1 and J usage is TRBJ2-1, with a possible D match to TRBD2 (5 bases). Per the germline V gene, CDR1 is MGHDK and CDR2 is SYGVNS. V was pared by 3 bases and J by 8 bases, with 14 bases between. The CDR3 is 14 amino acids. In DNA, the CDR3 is TGTGCCAGCAGTGACGAGGGAGTTACGGATGAGCAGTTCTTC. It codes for CASSDEGVTDEQFF.

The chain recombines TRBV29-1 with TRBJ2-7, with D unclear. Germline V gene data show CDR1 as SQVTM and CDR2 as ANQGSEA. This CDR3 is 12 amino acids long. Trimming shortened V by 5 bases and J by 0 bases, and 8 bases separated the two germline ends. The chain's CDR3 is CSVQNFSYEQYF. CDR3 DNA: TGCAGCGTTCAGAATTTCTCCTACGAGCAGTACTTC.

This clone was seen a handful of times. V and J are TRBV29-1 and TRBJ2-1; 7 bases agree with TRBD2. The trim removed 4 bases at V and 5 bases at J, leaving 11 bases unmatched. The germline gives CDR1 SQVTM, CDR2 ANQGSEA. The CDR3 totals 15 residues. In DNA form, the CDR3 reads TGCAGCGTTGGTCAAAGGCTAGCGGTCCACAATGAGCAGTTCTTC. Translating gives CSVGQRLAVHNEQFF.

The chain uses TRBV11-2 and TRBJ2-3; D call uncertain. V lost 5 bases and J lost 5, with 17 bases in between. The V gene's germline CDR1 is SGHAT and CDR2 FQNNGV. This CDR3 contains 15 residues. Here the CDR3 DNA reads TGTGCCAGCAGCCGGTTGGACCGATCGGGAGATACGCAGTATTTT. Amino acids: CASSRLDRSGDTQYF. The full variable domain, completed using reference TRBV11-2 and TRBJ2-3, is EAGVAQSPRYKIIEKRQSVAFWCNPISGHATLYWYQQILGQGPKLLIQFQNNGVVDDSQLPKDRFSAERLKGVDSTLKIQPAKLEDSAVYLCASSRLDRSGDTQYFGPGTRLTVL.

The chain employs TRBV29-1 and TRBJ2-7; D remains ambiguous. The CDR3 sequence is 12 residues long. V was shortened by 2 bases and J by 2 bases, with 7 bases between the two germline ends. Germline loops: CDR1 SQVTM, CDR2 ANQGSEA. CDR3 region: CSVETRPYEQYF. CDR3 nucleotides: TGCAGCGTTGAAACCCGCCCCTACGAGCAGTACTTC.

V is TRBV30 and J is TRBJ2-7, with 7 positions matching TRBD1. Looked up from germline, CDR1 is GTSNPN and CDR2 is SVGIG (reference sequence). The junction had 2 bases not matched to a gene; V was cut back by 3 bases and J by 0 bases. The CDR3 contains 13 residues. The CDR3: CAWRNRGSYEQYF. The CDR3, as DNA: TGTGCCTGGAGGAACAGGGGCTCCTACGAGCAGTACTTC. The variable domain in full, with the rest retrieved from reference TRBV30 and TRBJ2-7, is SQTIHQWPATLVQPVGSPLSLECTVEGTSNPNLYWYRQAAGRGLQLLFYSVGIGQISSEVPQNLSASRPQDRQFILSSKKLLLSDSGFYLCAWRNRGSYEQYFGPGTRLTVT.

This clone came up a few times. The CDR3 region is CASSHLGGELFF. In DNA, the CDR3 is TGTGCCAGCAGCCACCTTGGGGGGGAGCTGTTTTTT. This chain links TRBV28 with TRBJ2-2, with D unresolved. The CDR3 is 12 residues long. The germline gives CDR1 MDHEN, CDR2 SYDVKM. V was cut by 6 bases and J by 8 bases, with 10 bases left in between.

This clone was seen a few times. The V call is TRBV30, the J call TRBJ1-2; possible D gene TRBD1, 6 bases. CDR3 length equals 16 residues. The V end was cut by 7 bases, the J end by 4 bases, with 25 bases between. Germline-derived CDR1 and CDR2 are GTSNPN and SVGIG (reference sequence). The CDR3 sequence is CAFAAGQGLSGYGYTF. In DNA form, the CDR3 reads TGTGCCTTCGCGGCTGGGCAGGGGTTATCGGGCTATGGCTACACCTTC.